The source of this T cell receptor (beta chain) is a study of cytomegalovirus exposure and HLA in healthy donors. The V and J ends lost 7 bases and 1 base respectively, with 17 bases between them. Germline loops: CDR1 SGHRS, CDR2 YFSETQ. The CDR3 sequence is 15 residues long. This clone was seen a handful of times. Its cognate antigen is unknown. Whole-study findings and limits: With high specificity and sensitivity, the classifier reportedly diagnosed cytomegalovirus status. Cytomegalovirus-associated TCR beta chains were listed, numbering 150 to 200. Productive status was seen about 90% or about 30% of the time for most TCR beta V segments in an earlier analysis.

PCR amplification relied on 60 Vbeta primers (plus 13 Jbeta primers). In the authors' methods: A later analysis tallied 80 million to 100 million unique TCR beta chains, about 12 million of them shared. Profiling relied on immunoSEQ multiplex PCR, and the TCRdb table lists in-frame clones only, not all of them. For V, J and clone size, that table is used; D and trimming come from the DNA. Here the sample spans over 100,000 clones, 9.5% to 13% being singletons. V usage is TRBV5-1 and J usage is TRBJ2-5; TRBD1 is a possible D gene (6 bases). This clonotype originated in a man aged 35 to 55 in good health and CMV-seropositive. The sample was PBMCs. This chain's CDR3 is CASSHRQASQETQYF. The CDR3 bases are TGCGCCAGCTCCCACCGACAGGCAAGCCAAGAGACCCAGTACTTC.